This entry lists 12 T cell receptor beta chains sequenced from one sample in a study of prognosis after radiotherapy for stage I lung cancer. The TCR beta CDR3 region was amplified from genomic DNA, with two rounds of multiplex PCR being used for the amplification. Amplification in first-round PCR relied on primers specific to each TRBV and TRBJ gene. One entry per CDR3 protein, called by TCRdb with MiXCR from the multiplex PCR reads. Of over 15,000 distinct CDR3 sequences listed, around 30% are singletons. The sample in question was PBMCs, obtained before or after stereotactic body radiation therapy (not recorded which). These receptors all come from a donor at least 50 years old with non-small cell lung cancer.

The table lists this clonotype with many counts. The chain uses TRBV20-1 and TRBJ2-5, with 8 positions matching TRBD2. Germline CDR1 reads DFQATT; CDR2 reads SNEGSKA (reference sequence). This CDR3 comprises 15 residues. Unmatched junction bases numbered 8, after V lost 0 bases and J lost 5 bases. The CDR3 DNA follows: TGCAGTGCTAGAGATAGAACGGGAGGGCCCGAGACCCAGTACTTC. As protein: CSARDRTGGPETQYF.

This clonotype was counted many times. The chain couples TRBV18 to TRBJ2-3; 7 nucleotides line up with TRBD1. The germline gives CDR1 KGHSH, CDR2 LQKENI. There are 16 residues in the CDR3. V shed 3 bases, J shed 0 bases, and the junction held 6 bases outside the gene matches. The CDR3 nucleotides are TGTGCCAGCTCACCGAGGGGGACAGTTAGCACAGATACGCAGTATTTT. It encodes CASSPRGTVSTDTQYF.

This clonotype came up a few times. This may be a read error: a much more frequent sequence differs by one nucleotide. This chain connects TRBV6-9 to TRBJ1-1; D remains unclear. CDR1 is MNHGY and CDR2 is SVAAGI in the germline V gene. CDR3 size: 13 residues. CDR3 region: CACSYQENTEAFF. The CDR3 nucleotides are TGTGCCTGCAGTTATCAGGAGAACACTGAAGCTTTCTTT.

The chain combines TRBV27 with TRBJ2-3; the match to TRBD2 covers 9 bases. J gave up 5 bases and V 5 bases, and 11 bases lay outside the gene matches. Germline V gene sequence: CDR1 MNHEY, CDR2 SMNVEV (reference sequence). The CDR3 runs 16 residues. The CDR3 loop is CASSTGTSCIGDTQYF. For the CDR3, the DNA is TGTGCCAGCAGTACAGGGACTAGCTGTATCGGAGATACGCAGTATTTT.

With respect to this clonotype: One end of the junction fails to match germline, which may point to a read error. This sequence joins TRBV6-2 or TRBV6-3 and TRBJ1-6; maybe TRBD1 (5 bases). This CDR3 comprises 15 residues. Looked up from germline, CDR1 is MNHEY and CDR2 is SVGEGT. The CDR3 DNA reads TGTGCCAGCAGTACGTCCCGGGGCAGTGGGTCACCACTCCACTTT. Encoded protein: CASSTSRGSGSPLHF.

On this clonotype itself: One base separates it from a far larger clone, so it is likely a read error. The chain has TRBV6-8 and TRBJ2-1; D is uncertain. V lost 2 bases and J lost 0, with 8 bases in between. The CDR3 loop spans 15 amino acids. Per the germline V gene, CDR1 is MNHGY and CDR2 is SAAAGT. DNA of the CDR3: TGTGCCAGCAGTTACAACTACGGCTCCTACAATGAGCAGTTCTTC. It specifies CASSYNYGSYNEQFF.

This clonotype is medium-sized by share. V and J are TRBV6-4 and TRBJ2-3, with unresolved D. Trimming shortened V by 5 bases and J by 6 bases, and 9 bases separated the two germline ends. Germline V gene lookup returns CDR1 MRHNA and CDR2 SNTAGT. CDR3 length: 12 amino acids. The CDR3 DNA follows: TGTGCCAGCAGTTATTTCCGGGATACGCAGTATTTT. Translation gives CASSYFRDTQYF.

As concerns this clonotype: A far larger clone differs by one base, so this is likely a read error. The chain carries TRBV7-9 and TRBJ2-3; D is undetermined. Germline V CDR1 and CDR2: SEHNR, FQNEAQ (reference sequence). The CDR3 sequence is 13 residues long. CDR3: CASSLRLTDTLYF. The CDR3 DNA sequence: TGTGCCAGCAGCTTACGACTCACAGATACGCTGTATTTT.

Judged by abundance, this clonotype is medium-sized. Written as DNA, the CDR3 is TGTGCCAGCAGTGACTCTATTTTCGTGTCTAGCGGAGACAATGAGCAGTTCTTC. Amino acid sequence: CASSDSIFVSSGDNEQFF. V usage is TRBV6-4 and J usage is TRBJ2-1; 7 bases line up with TRBD2. J gave up 5 bases and V 0 bases, and 13 bases lay outside the gene matches. This CDR3 contains 18 residues. Germline CDR1 and CDR2: MRHNA and SNTAGT.

This clonotype was counted many times. This chain links TRBV4-3 with TRBJ2-1, with 11 bases matching TRBD2. The junction had 4 bases not matched to a gene; V was cut back by 3 bases and J by 0 bases. The CDR3 loop spans 17 amino acids. Germline V gene sequence: CDR1 LGHNA, CDR2 YSLEER. The chain's CDR3 is CASSQETSGSSYNEQFF. CDR3 nucleotide sequence: TGCGCCAGCAGCCAGGAAACTAGCGGGAGCTCCTACAATGAGCAGTTCTTC.

This clonotype is classed as medium-sized. J is TRBJ2-7 and V is TRBV2; D might be TRBD2 (5 bases). The V gene's germline CDR1 is SNHLY and CDR2 FYNNEI. The germline V and J ends were trimmed by 1 base and 1 base, with 11 bases remaining between them. The CDR3 totals 15 residues. As DNA, the CDR3 is TGTGCCAGCAGTGAAGGGTGGGAGAGGTCCTACGAGCAGTACTTC. This gives the protein CASSEGWERSYEQYF.

This clonotype is medium-sized. The genes are TRBV28 and TRBJ2-1; weak D call: TRBD2 (7 bases). The ends were cut back, 11 bases at V and 9 bases at J, with 20 bases in the middle. The CDR3 covers 13 residues. The germline gives CDR1 MDHEN, CDR2 SYDVKM. The CDR3 here is CAQEGGGQGEQFF. CDR3 bases: TGTGCCCAGGAAGGGGGAGGGCAGGGTGAGCAGTTCTTC.